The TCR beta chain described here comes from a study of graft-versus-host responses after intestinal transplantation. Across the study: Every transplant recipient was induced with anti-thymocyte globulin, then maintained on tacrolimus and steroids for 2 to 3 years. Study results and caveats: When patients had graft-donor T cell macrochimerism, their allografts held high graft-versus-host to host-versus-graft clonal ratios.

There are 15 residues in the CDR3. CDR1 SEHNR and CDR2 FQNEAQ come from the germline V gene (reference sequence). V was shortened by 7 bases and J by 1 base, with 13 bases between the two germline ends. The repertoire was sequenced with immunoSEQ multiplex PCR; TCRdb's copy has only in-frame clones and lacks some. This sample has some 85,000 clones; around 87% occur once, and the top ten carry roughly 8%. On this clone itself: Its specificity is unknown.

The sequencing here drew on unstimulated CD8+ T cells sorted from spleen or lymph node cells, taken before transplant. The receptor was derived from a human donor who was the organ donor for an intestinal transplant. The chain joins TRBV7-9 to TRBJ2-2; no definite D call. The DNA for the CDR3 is TGTGCCAGCACTCAAATAGGCGAGAACACCGGGGAGCTGTTTTTT. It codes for CASTQIGENTGELFF.